The 20 T cell receptor beta chains reported below all come from one sample, sequenced in a study of tumor-infiltrating lymphocytes in localized non-small cell lung cancer. Clones were read by immunoSEQ multiplex PCR, and TCRdb kept only the in-frame ones, dropping some. There are 14,000 or so clones in the sample; approximately 68% occur only once, and 4.1% lies in the top ten. The sequenced sample was lung tumor tissue. These receptors were taken from a human donor with non-small cell lung cancer.

The V call is TRBV7-9, the J call TRBJ2-5; tentatively, D is TRBD2 (5 bases). This CDR3 spans 15 amino acids. Trimming removed 1 base from V and 1 base from J, with 10 bases in between. CDR1 and CDR2 from the germline V gene are SEHNR and FQNEAQ (reference sequence). The CDR3 coding sequence is TGTGCCAGCAGCTTAGGTGGCGGGCCCCAAGAGACCCAGTACTTC. It is translated as CASSLGGGPQETQYF.

The CDR3, as DNA: TGTGCCACCAGCAGGGACAGGGGGGAAGACTATGGCTACACCTTC. Translation: CATSRDRGEDYGYTF. The chain has TRBV15 and TRBJ1-2, with 10 bases fitting TRBD1. There are 15 residues in the CDR3. The J segment lost 3 bases and the V segment lost 3 bases, leaving 4 bases of the junction unmatched. The germline gives CDR1 LNHNV, CDR2 YYDKDF (reference sequence). Looking up the rest from reference TRBV15 and TRBJ1-2 gives the full variable domain: DAMVIQNPRYQVTQFGKPVTLSCSQTLNHNVMYWYQQKSSQAPKLLFHYYDKDFNNEADTPDNFQSRRPNTSFCFLDIRSPGLGDTAMYLCATSRDRGEDYGYTFGSGTRLTVV.

This clone came up a few times. The chain is built from TRBV7-2 and TRBJ2-7; either TRBD1 or TRBD2 may fit D (5 bases each). Germline CDR1 and CDR2: SGHTA and FQGNSA. V lost 3 bases to trimming and J lost 7 bases, with 10 bases between them. This CDR3 region has 12 residues. The CDR3: CASSFRQREQYF. In DNA form, the CDR3 reads TGTGCCAGCAGCTTCCGACAGCGGGAGCAGTACTTC.

The chain combines TRBV5-4 with TRBJ1-4; possibly TRBD1 for D (5 bases). The germline CDR1 and CDR2 sequences are SGHNT and YYREEE (reference sequence). Trimming cost V 1 base and J 5 bases, with 12 bases left between them. This CDR3 spans 15 amino acids. CDR3 protein: CASSLMEQGNEKLFF. CDR3 bases: TGTGCCAGCAGCTTGATGGAGCAGGGAAATGAAAAACTGTTTTTT.

The gene calls are TRBV7-6 and TRBJ1-1; D uncertain. Trimming removed 0 bases at V and 1 base at J, with 6 bases between. Germline V gives CDR1 SGHVS, CDR2 FNYEAQ. The CDR3 length is 14 residues. As DNA, the CDR3 is TGTGCCAGCAGCTTAGCGGCAGGGAACACTGAAGCTTTCTTT. This sequence encodes CASSLAAGNTEAFF.

This clone was counted only a few times. This chain links TRBV18 with TRBJ2-1, with 9 nucleotides matching TRBD1. The CDR3 has 15 residues. Trimming cost V 2 bases and J 6 bases; bases outside gene matches: 5. Germline V gene sequence: CDR1 KGHSH, CDR2 LQKENI. The CDR3 sequence: CASSPGTGSSNEQFF. CDR3 DNA sequence: TGTGCCAGCTCACCAGGGACAGGGTCGTCCAATGAGCAGTTCTTC. The full variable domain, completed using reference TRBV18 and TRBJ2-1, is NAGVMQNPRHLVRRRGQEARLRCSPMKGHSHVYWYRQLPEEGLKFMVYLQKENIIDESGMPKERFSAEFPKEGPSILRIQQVVRGDSAAYFCASSPGTGSSNEQFFGPGTRLTVL.

The V gene is TRBV4-2, the J gene TRBJ1-1; 10 positions match TRBD1. The CDR3 loop spans 16 amino acids. J was trimmed by 6 bases and V by 1 base; bases with no gene match: 8. The germline CDR1 and CDR2 sequences are LGHNA and YNFKEQ. In DNA, the CDR3 is TGTGCCAGCAGCCAAGCCGGACAGGGGGTTTGGGCTGAAGCTTTCTTT. Its protein is CASSQAGQGVWAEAFF.

V is TRBV5-1 and J is TRBJ2-1, with D possibly matching TRBD2 (7 bases). CDR1 and CDR2 (germline): SGHRS, YFSETQ. The CDR3 contains 16 residues. The V and J ends lost 7 bases and 0 bases respectively, with 17 bases between them. This CDR3 reads CASGGGDPSSYNEQFF. The CDR3 nucleotides read TGCGCCAGCGGAGGGGGGGACCCGAGCTCCTACAATGAGCAGTTCTTC. The whole variable domain, filled in from reference TRBV5-1 and TRBJ2-1, reads KAGVTQTPRYLIKTRGQQVTLSCSPISGHRSVSWYQQTPGQGLQFLFEYFSETQRNKGNFPGRFSGRQFSNSRSEMNVSTLELGDSALYLCASGGGDPSSYNEQFFGPGTRLTVL.

J is TRBJ1-5 and V is TRBV19; 8 positions agree with TRBD1. Losses at the gene ends were 3 bases for V and 1 base for J; bases not matched to a gene: 2. The CDR3 loop spans 15 amino acids. The V gene's germline CDR1 is LNHDA and CDR2 SQIVND (reference sequence). The DNA for the CDR3 is TGTGCCAGTAGTATCAGGGACAGGAGCAATCAGCCCCAGCATTTT. Amino acids: CASSIRDRSNQPQHF. The full variable domain, its missing parts supplied by reference TRBV19 and TRBJ1-5, is DGGITQSPKYLFRKEGQNVTLSCEQNLNHDAMYWYRQDPGQGLRLIYYSQIVNDFQKGDIAEGYSVSREKKESFPLTVTSAQKNPTAFYLCASSIRDRSNQPQHFGDGTRLSIL.

The chain recombines TRBV29-1 with TRBJ2-3, with 11 nucleotides matching TRBD2. Germline trimming cut 0 bases from V and 4 bases from J; bases unmatched to any gene: 3. The germline CDR1 and CDR2 sequences are SQVTM and ANQGSEA. The CDR3 spans 15 residues. The DNA for the CDR3 is TGCAGCGTTGAAGATTCTAGCGGGAGGCCAGATACGCAGTATTTT. Residues: CSVEDSSGRPDTQYF.

A few counts support this clone. Other DNA sequences in the same sample also yield this CDR3. This chain joins TRBV5-1 and TRBJ2-6, with no clear D. CDR3 length: 16 amino acids. V was trimmed by 0 bases and J by 0 bases, leaving 7 bases between them. Germline-derived CDR1 and CDR2 are SGHRS and YFSETQ. The DNA for the CDR3 is TGCGCCAGCAGCTTGGAAGGTAGCTCTGGGGCCAACGTCCTGACTTTC. Translated, it gives CASSLEGSSGANVLTF.

The V gene is TRBV20-1, the J gene TRBJ1-5, with TRBD1 matching over 8 bases. V shed 6 bases and J 9 bases; nucleotides not matched to a gene: 4. Looked up from germline, CDR1 is DFQATT and CDR2 is SNEGSKA (reference sequence). CDR3 size: 11 residues. CDR3 in DNA: TGCAGTGCGGAACAGGGGGGGCCCCAGCATTTT. It codes for CSAEQGGPQHF.

This sequence joins TRBV7-2 and TRBJ2-1; D ambiguous. The CDR3 is 15 amino acids. The germline gives CDR1 SGHTA, CDR2 FQGNSA. V was cut by 1 base and J by 9 bases, with 16 bases left in between. The CDR3 reads CASSLGPSYLVEQFF. CDR3 nucleotides: TGTGCCAGCAGCTTAGGCCCCAGTTATTTGGTTGAGCAGTTCTTC.

The CDR3 loop is CASSLSGATDTQYF. The CDR3, as DNA: TGTGCCAGCAGCCTTAGCGGAGCCACAGATACGCAGTATTTT. This rearrangement joins TRBV5-4 to TRBJ2-3; D is possibly TRBD2 (6 bases). The CDR3 is 14 residues long. Deletions cut 4 bases from V and 2 bases from J, with 11 bases between. Germline CDR1 is SGHNT and CDR2 is YYREEE (reference sequence).

The chain couples TRBV7-3 to TRBJ2-3, with no clear D. CDR1 is SGHTA, CDR2 FQGTGA, per germline. This CDR3 is built from 13 residues. The V end lost 5 bases, the J end lost 2 bases, and 8 bases lay between the germline ends. The CDR3 DNA follows: TGTGCCAGCAGCAGATCGACCACAGATACGCAGTATTTT. It encodes CASSRSTTDTQYF.

The chain couples TRBV7-9 to TRBJ1-2; 9 bases match TRBD1. This CDR3 has 15 amino acids. Per germline, CDR1 SEHNR and CDR2 FQNEAQ (reference sequence). Germline trimming cut 3 bases from V and 4 bases from J; bases unmatched to any gene: 6. This CDR3 is CASSLGQGGFYGYTF. In DNA, the CDR3 is TGTGCCAGCAGCTTGGGACAGGGTGGGTTCTATGGCTACACCTTC.

The chain joins TRBV11-2 to TRBJ2-7; D is perhaps TRBD1 (6 bases). From germline, CDR1 is SGHAT and CDR2 FQNNGV. Trimming took 2 bases from V and 6 from J, leaving 8 bases between them. There are 12 residues in the CDR3. This chain's CDR3 is CASSLQGSEQYF. The CDR3 DNA reads TGTGCCAGCAGCTTACAGGGGTCCGAGCAGTACTTC.

The chain uses TRBV7-2 and TRBJ1-2; no definite D call. Between the trimmed V and J ends, which lost 3 bases and 0 bases, there was a span of 11 bases. The CDR3 covers 15 residues. Germline V gene sequence: CDR1 SGHTA, CDR2 FQGNSA. CDR3 sequence: CASSFISQTNYGYTF. The CDR3 coding sequence is TGTGCCAGCAGCTTTATCTCGCAGACTAACTATGGCTACACCTTC.

V is TRBV19 and J is TRBJ1-5; D not certain. CDR3 length equals 16 residues. Germline values: CDR1 LNHDA, CDR2 SQIVND (reference sequence). Deletions cut 4 bases from V and 2 bases from J, with 15 bases between. For the CDR3, the DNA is TGTGCCAGTAGTACCCCTCGAGTGGGTCGCAATCAGCCCCAGCATTTT. Protein sequence: CASSTPRVGRNQPQHF.

The chain carries TRBV5-6 and TRBJ2-3, with 11 bases identical to TRBD2. CDR1 is SGHDT, CDR2 YYEEEE, per germline. The J segment lost 2 bases and the V segment lost 0 bases, leaving 8 bases of the junction unmatched. There are 18 residues in the CDR3. The CDR3: CASSLAASGGTFTDTQYF. For the CDR3, the DNA is TGTGCCAGCAGCTTGGCCGCTAGCGGGGGGACATTCACAGATACGCAGTATTTT.